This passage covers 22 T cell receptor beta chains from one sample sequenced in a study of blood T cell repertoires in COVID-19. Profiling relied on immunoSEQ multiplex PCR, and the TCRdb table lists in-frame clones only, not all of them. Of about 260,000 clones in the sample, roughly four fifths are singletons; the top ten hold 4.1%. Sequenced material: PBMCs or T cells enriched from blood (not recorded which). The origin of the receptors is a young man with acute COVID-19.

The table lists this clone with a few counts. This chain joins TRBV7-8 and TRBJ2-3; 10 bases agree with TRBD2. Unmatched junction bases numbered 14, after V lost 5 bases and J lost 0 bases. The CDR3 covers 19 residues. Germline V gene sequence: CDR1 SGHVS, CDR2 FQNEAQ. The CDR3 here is CASSPTPAGGVISTDTQYF. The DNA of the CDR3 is TGTGCCAGCAGCCCAACCCCAGCGGGGGGGGTAATTAGCACAGATACGCAGTATTTT.

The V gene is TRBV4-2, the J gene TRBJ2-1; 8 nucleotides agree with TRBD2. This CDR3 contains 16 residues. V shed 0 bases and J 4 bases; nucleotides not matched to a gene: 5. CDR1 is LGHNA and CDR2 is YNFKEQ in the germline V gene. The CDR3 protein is CASSQDTGGQYNEQFF. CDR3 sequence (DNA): TGTGCCAGCAGCCAAGATACGGGGGGGCAATACAATGAGCAGTTCTTC.

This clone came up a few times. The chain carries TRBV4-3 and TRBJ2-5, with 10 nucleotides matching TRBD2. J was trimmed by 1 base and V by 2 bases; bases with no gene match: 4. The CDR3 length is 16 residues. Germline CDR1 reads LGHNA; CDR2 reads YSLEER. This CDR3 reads CASSQISGRAQETQYF. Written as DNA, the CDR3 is TGCGCCAGCAGCCAAATCAGCGGGAGGGCCCAAGAGACCCAGTACTTC.

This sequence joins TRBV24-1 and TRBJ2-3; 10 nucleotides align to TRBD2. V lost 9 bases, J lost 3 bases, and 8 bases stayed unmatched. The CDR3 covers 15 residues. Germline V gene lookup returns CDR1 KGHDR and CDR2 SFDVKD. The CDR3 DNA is TGTGCCACCGAGGAAAGCGGGGGGGAAACAGATACGCAGTATTTT. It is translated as CATEESGGETDTQYF.

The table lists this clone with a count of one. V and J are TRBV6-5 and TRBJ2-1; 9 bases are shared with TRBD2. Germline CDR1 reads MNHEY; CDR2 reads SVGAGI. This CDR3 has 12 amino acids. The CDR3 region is CGAGGTYNEQFF. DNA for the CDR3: TGTGGGGCGGGAGGGACTTACAATGAGCAGTTCTTC.

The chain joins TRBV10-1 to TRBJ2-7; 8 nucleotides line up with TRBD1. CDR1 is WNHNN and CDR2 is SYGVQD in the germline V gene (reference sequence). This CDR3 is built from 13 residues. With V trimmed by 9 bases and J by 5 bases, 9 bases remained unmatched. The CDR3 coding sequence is TGCGCCAGACCTAGACAGGGGCCGCACGAGCAGTACGTC. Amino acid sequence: CARPRQGPHEQYV.

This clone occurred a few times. CDR3 sequence: CATSRSGQEDSPLHF. The DNA of the CDR3 is TGTGCCACCAGCAGATCGGGACAGGAAGATTCACCCCTCCACTTT. The V call is TRBV15, the J call TRBJ1-6; 8 bases fit TRBD1. The CDR3 extends over 15 amino acids. J was trimmed by 8 bases and V by 2 bases; bases with no gene match: 5. The germline CDR1 and CDR2 sequences are LNHNV and YYDKDF (reference sequence).

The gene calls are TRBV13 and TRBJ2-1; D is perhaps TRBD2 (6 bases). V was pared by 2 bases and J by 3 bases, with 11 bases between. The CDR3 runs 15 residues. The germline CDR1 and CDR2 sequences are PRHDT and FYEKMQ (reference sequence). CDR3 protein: CASSLTGVVYNEQFF. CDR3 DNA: TGTGCCAGCAGCTTAACGGGAGTCGTCTACAATGAGCAGTTCTTC.

CDR3 nucleotide sequence: TGTGCCAGCAGCTGGCGGGGGCTAGGGCACACTGAAGCTTTCTTT. It translates to CASSWRGLGHTEAFF. The chain links TRBV5-6 to TRBJ1-1, with D possibly matching TRBD1 (6 bases). Germline V gene data show CDR1 as SGHDT and CDR2 as YYEEEE. With 3 bases removed from V and 3 bases from J, the gap between germline ends came to 15 bases. The CDR3 is 15 residues long.

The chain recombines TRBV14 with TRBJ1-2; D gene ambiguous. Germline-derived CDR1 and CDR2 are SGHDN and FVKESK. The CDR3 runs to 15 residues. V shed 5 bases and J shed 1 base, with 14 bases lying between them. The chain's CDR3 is CASSSTRGFNYGYTF. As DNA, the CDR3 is TGTGCCAGCAGCTCCACGCGCGGATTTAACTATGGCTACACCTTC.

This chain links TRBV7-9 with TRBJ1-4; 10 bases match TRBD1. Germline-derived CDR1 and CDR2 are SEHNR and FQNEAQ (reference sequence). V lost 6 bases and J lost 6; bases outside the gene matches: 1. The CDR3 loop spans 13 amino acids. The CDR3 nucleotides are TGTGCCAGCAGGGGACAGGGGCATGAAAAACTGTTTTTT. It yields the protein CASRGQGHEKLFF.

The DNA for the CDR3 is TGTGCCAGCAGCTTAGGCACAGCGAACACTGAAGCTTTCTTT. Its translation: CASSLGTANTEAFF. The chain recombines TRBV7-2 with TRBJ1-1; D is unresolved. CDR1 is SGHTA, CDR2 FQGNSA, per germline. The CDR3 sequence is 14 residues long. V lost 1 base to trimming and J lost 1 base, with 7 bases between them.

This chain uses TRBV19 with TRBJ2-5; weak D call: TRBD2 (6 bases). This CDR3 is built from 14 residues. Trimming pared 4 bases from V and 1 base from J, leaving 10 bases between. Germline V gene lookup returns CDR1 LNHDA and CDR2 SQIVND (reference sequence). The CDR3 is CASSSRDFQETQYF. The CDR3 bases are TGTGCCAGTAGTAGCCGGGACTTCCAAGAGACCCAGTACTTC.

CDR3 loop: CASTGGRAAEQFF. The CDR3 nucleotides are TGTGCCAGCACCGGGGGGAGGGCCGCTGAGCAGTTCTTC. This chain connects TRBV12-3 or TRBV12-4 to TRBJ2-1, with 7 positions matching TRBD2. The J segment lost 9 bases and the V segment lost 7 bases, leaving 9 bases of the junction unmatched. CDR3 size: 13 residues.

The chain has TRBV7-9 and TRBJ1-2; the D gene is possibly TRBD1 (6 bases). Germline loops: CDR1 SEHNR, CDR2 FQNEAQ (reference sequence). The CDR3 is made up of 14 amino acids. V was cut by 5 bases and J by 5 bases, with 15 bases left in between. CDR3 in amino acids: CASSVRGSRYGYTF. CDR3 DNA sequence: TGTGCCAGCAGCGTCAGGGGCTCTCGATATGGCTACACCTTC.

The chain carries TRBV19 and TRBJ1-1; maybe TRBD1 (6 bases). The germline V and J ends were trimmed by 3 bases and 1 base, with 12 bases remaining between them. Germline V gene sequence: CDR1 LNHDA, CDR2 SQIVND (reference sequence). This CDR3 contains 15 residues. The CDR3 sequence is CASSIVPTGNTEAFF. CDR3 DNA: TGTGCCAGTAGTATTGTTCCGACAGGGAACACTGAAGCTTTCTTT.

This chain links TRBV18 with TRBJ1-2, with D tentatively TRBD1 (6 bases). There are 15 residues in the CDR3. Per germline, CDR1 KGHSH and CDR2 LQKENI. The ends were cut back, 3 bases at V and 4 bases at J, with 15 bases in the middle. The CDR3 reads CASSPAQGTLYGYTF. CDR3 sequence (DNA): TGTGCCAGCTCACCCGCACAGGGCACCCTCTATGGCTACACCTTC.

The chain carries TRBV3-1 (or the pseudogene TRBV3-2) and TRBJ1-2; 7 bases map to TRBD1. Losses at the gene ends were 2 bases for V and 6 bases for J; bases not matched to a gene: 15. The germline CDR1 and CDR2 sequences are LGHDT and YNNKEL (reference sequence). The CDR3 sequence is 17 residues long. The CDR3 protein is CASSQFFRQGSADGYTF. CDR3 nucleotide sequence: TGTGCCAGCAGCCAATTTTTTCGACAGGGATCTGCTGATGGCTACACCTTC.

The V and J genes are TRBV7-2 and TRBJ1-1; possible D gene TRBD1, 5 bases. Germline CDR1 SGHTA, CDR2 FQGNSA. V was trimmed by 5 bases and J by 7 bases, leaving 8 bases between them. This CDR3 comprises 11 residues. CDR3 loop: CASSGAFEAFF. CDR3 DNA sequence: TGTGCCAGCAGCGGGGCCTTTGAAGCTTTCTTT. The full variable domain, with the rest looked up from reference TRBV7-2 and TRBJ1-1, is GAGVSQSPSNKVTEKGKDVELRCDPISGHTALYWYRQSLGQGLEFLIYFQGNSAPDKSGLPSDRFSAERTGGSVSTLTIQRTQQEDSAVYLCASSGAFEAFFGQGTRLTVV.

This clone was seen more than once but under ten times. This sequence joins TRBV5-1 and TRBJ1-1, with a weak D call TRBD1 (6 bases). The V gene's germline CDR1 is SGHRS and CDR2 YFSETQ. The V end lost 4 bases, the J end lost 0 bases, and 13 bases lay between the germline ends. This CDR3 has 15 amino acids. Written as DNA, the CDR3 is TGCGCCAGCAGCCTCCACAGGGCCGTGAACACTGAAGCTTTCTTT. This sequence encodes CASSLHRAVNTEAFF.

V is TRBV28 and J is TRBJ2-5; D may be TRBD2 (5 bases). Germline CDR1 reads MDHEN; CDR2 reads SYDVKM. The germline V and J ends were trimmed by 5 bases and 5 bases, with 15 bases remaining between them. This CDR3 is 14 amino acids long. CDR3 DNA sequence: TGTGCCAGCAGTCCCCGACTGGAGGCGGAGACCCAGTACTTC. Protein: CASSPRLEAETQYF.

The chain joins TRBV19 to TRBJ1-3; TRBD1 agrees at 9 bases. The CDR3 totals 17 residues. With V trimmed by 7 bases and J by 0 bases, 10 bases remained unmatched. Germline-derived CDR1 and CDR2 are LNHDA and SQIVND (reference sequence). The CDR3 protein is CASTWTGVPSSGNTIYF. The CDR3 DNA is TGTGCCAGTACTTGGACAGGGGTCCCCAGCTCTGGAAACACCATATATTTT.